The entry that follows covers one T cell receptor beta chain sequence. Its antigen is as yet unknown. The entry originates in a study of T cells in Graves' hyperthyroidism and ophthalmopathy. Points from the study as a whole: Ophthalmopathy could be told apart from stable hyperthyroidism with a 13 V-J model. Blood also contained most expanded thyroid clonotypes above 0.001.

Those patients with uncontrolled infection, other autoimmune disease, pregnancy or lactation were excluded. The CDR3 is 14 amino acids. After removal of 4 bases from V and 4 bases from J, the junction contained 5 bases not matched to a gene. Germline V gene data show CDR1 as LNHDA and CDR2 as SQIVND (reference sequence). Amplification of TCR beta CDR3 regions was performed using RNA transcripts as template. HTBI primers drove first-round RT-PCR of the TCR CDR3. Via MiXCR, TCRdb re-called the multiplex PCR reads, giving one row per CDR3 protein. The table shows more than 650,000 distinct CDR3 sequences, with around 13% occurring only once.

Sequencing was done on a sample of blood. This receptor was identified in a woman aged 18-29 years with Graves' hyperthyroidism. The chain joins TRBV19 to TRBJ2-3; TRBD2 agrees at 7 bases. CDR3 amino acids: CASSTRLAADTQYF. The CDR3 DNA is TGTGCCAGTAGTACGCGGCTAGCGGCAGATACGCAGTATTTT.